The rows below give T cell receptor beta chains drawn from one sample of a study of OX40 agonist ivuxolimab in advanced cancers. Using immunoSEQ multiplex PCR, the repertoire was profiled, and TCRdb retains in-frame clones only, with some absent. Of some 60,000 clones listed, around 83% are singletons. The material sequenced was CD4+ or CD8+ T cells sorted from blood, taken in a trial of the OX40 agonist ivuxolimab. These receptors were collected from an adult with an advanced solid tumor such as melanoma, head and neck, liver or kidney cancer. CDR3s include the opening cysteine and the closing phenylalanine or tryptophan. D genes are given only for firm matches. Clone sizes are given selectively: once, few, many, or a class where the clone is expanded.

d_call,clone_size,j_call,v_call,cdr3_nt,cdr3_aa
-,-,TRBJ2-1,TRBV19,TGTGCCAGTAGTCCCCGGGACAATGAGCAGTTCTTC,CASSPRDNEQFF
TRBD1,-,TRBJ1-6,TRBV29-1,TGCAGCGTTGAAGATCCCCTTACCGGACAGGGGGATTCACCCCTCCACTTT,CSVEDPLTGQGDSPLHF
TRBD1,-,TRBJ2-1,TRBV29-1,TGCAGCGTCGACAGGGGTAGCTATGAGCAGTTCTTC,CSVDRGSYEQFF
-,-,TRBJ1-5,TRBV5-5,TGTGCCAGCAGCTTGTTTAATCAGCCCCAGCATTTT,CASSLFNQPQHF
TRBD2,-,TRBJ2-1,TRBV2,TGTGCCAGCAGTTCAAGCGGGGGGGACAATGAGCAGTTCTTC,CASSSSGGDNEQFF
-,once,TRBJ1-6,TRBV7-2,TGTGCCAGCAGCTTAGAAGGCAGGGGTAAGGGATCACCCCTCCACTTT,CASSLEGRGKGSPLHF
TRBD1,-,TRBJ1-5,TRBV6-6,TGTGCCAGCAGACAGGGGAGGAGACAGCCCCAGCATTTT,CASRQGRRQPQHF
-,-,TRBJ1-5,TRBV11-2,TGTGCCAGCAGCTTAGATAACCGTAGCAATCAGCCCCAGCATTTT,CASSLDNRSNQPQHF
-,-,TRBJ2-1,TRBV9,TGTGCCAGCACCCGCGAACGGGGCGCATACAATGAGCAGTTCTTC,CASTRERGAYNEQFF
TRBD2,-,TRBJ2-5,TRBV5-4,TGTGCCAGCAGCTTGGGAGGGAGGGTCCAAGAGACCCAGTACTTC,CASSLGGRVQETQYF
-,-,TRBJ2-1,TRBV19,TGTGCCAGTAGTGTAAGGGGGGGGTGGAATGAGCAGTTCTTC,CASSVRGGWNEQFF
-,-,TRBJ2-1,TRBV6-1,TGTGCCGCCCGGGAGGGACAGCCAACCAGGGGGTTCTTC,CAAREGQPTRGFF
TRBD1,-,TRBJ2-7,TRBV4-3,TGCGCCAGCAGCCGGGACAGGAGAATGAACTACGAGCAGTACTTC,CASSRDRRMNYEQYF
TRBD1,-,TRBJ1-6,TRBV4-1,TGCGCCAGCAGCCTTAGGGACAGGGATAATTCACCCCTCCACTTT,CASSLRDRDNSPLHF
-,-,TRBJ2-3,TRBV5-1,TGCGCCAGCAGTATGAGACAGAGCACAGATACGCAGTATTTT,CASSMRQSTDTQYF
-,-,TRBJ2-5,TRBV7-2,TGTGCCAGCAGCGGGAGGACAGTCTCCCCCCAGTACTTC,CASSGRTVSPQYF
-,-,TRBJ2-7,TRBV7-2,TGTGCCAGCAGCGACCCCGGGACCCTTACAGCCGAGCAGTACTTC,CASSDPGTLTAEQYF
TRBD1,-,TRBJ1-2,TRBV27,TGTGCCAGCAGTCCTAGTCGGACAGGCGGGTACTATGGCTACACCTTC,CASSPSRTGGYYGYTF
TRBD1,once,TRBJ2-3,TRBV15,TGTGCCACCAGCCCGCGGACAGGGGCGGGATTCGCAGATACGCAGTATTTT,CATSPRTGAGFADTQYF
-,-,TRBJ2-3,TRBV21-1,TGTGCCAGCAGCAAAGGATTACCGGGACAAAAAGATACGCAGTATTTT,CASSKGLPGQKDTQYF
-,-,TRBJ2-7,TRBV5-1,TGCGCCAGCAGCTTATTGGGGCGGACCGGCTACGAGCAGTACTTC,CASSLLGRTGYEQYF
TRBD1,-,TRBJ2-1,TRBV6-4,TGTGCCAGCAGTGGACAGGGGTCCTACAATGAGCAGTTCTTC,CASSGQGSYNEQFF
TRBD1,-,TRBJ1-2,TRBV11-2,TGTGCCAGCAGCGATACTAGGGGGCTGGGTGGCTACACCTTC,CASSDTRGLGGYTF